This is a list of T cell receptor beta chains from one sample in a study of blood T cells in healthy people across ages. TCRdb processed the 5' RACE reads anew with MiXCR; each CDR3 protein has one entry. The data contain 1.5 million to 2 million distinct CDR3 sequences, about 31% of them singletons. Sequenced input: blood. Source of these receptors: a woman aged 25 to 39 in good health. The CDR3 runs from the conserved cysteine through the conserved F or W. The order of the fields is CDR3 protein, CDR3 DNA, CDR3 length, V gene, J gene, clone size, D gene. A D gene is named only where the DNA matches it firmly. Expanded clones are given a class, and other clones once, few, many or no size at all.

CDR3: CASSLMAGTGYEQYF
DNA: TGTGCCAGCAGCCTTATGGCCGGGACAGGGTACGAGCAGTACTTC
length: 15
V: TRBV4-2
J: TRBJ2-7
size: many
D: TRBD1

CDR3: CASSPVGSPYNEQFF
DNA: TGTGCCAGCAGCCCAGTCGGGTCCCCCTACAATGAGCAGTTCTTC
length: 15
V: TRBV5-8
J: TRBJ2-1
size: -
D: -

CDR3: CAGSPPGKPGGDPLYNEQFF
DNA: TGTGCCGGCAGCCCCCCCGGGAAGCCGGGAGGGGACCCTCTTTACAATGAGCAGTTCTTC
length: 20
V: TRBV21-1
J: TRBJ2-1
size: -
D: -

CDR3: CASSPVRGAPQHF
DNA: TGTGCCAGCTCACCTGTCCGGGGGGCGCCCCAGCATTTT
length: 13
V: TRBV18
J: TRBJ1-5
size: -
D: -

CDR3: CASSLAGTAGTEAFF
DNA: TGCGCCAGCAGCTTGGCCGGGACAGCGGGCACTGAAGCTTTCTTT
length: 15
V: TRBV5-1
J: TRBJ1-1
size: -
D: TRBD1

CDR3: CSVTPHPYPAETQYF
DNA: TGCAGCGTTACGCCTCACCCTTACCCGGCGGAGACCCAGTACTTC
length: 15
V: TRBV29-1
J: TRBJ2-5
size: few
D: -

CDR3: CASSLRNPNYGCTF
DNA: TGTGCCAGCAGCTTAAGAAATCCTAACTATGGCTGCACTTTC
length: 14
V: TRBV2
J: TRBJ1-2
size: -
D: -

CDR3: CSVEEGVLYEQYF
DNA: TGCAGCGTTGAAGAGGGGGTTCTCTACGAGCAGTACTTC
length: 13
V: TRBV29-1
J: TRBJ2-7
size: few
D: -

CDR3: CASSQIAGGNTDTQYF
DNA: TGTGCCAGCAGCCAGATAGCGGGGGGCAACACAGATACGCAGTATTTT
length: 16
V: TRBV14
J: TRBJ2-3
size: -
D: TRBD2

CDR3: CASGSSGSTDTQYF
DNA: TGCGCCAGCGGGTCTAGCGGGAGCACAGATACGCAGTATTTT
length: 14
V: TRBV10-2
J: TRBJ2-3
size: -
D: TRBD2

CDR3: CASSSRSVEQFF
DNA: TGTGCCAGCAGCTCCAGGAGTGTTGAGCAGTTCTTC
length: 12
V: TRBV11-2
J: TRBJ2-1
size: -
D: -

CDR3: CASSLDGYTQYF
DNA: TGTGCCAGCAGCCTTGACGGGTATACCCAGTACTTC
length: 12
V: TRBV2
J: TRBJ2-5
size: -
D: -

CDR3: CASSPSEIYPMGQFF
DNA: TGTGCCAGCAGCCCTAGCGAGATATATCCGATGGGGCAGTTCTTC
length: 15
V: TRBV11-2
J: TRBJ2-1
size: -
D: -

CDR3: CASRRDSANEKLFF
DNA: TGTGCCAGCAGGAGGGATTCCGCTAATGAAAAACTGTTTTTT
length: 14
V: TRBV2
J: TRBJ1-4
size: few
D: -

CDR3: CASSLCTGGGLDTQYF
DNA: TGTGCCAGCAGTTTGTGTACAGGGGGCGGTTTGGACACGCAGTATTTT
length: 16
V: TRBV28
J: TRBJ2-3
size: -
D: TRBD1

CDR3: CASSQGEGTDTQYF
DNA: TGTGCCAGCAGCCAGGGGGAAGGCACAGATACGCAGTATTTT
length: 14
V: TRBV25-1
J: TRBJ2-3
size: few
D: TRBD1

CDR3: CASSVDTSGRAETQYF
DNA: TGTGCCAGCAGCGTAGATACTAGCGGGAGGGCAGAGACCCAGTACTTC
length: 16
V: TRBV9
J: TRBJ2-5
size: -
D: TRBD2

CDR3: CSPTRGAGETQYF
DNA: TGCAGCCCAACCAGGGGCGCCGGGGAGACCCAGTACTTC
length: 13
V: TRBV20-1
J: TRBJ2-5
size: -
D: -

CDR3: CASSGDGYEQYF
DNA: TGTGCCAGCAGCGGGGACGGGTACGAGCAGTACTTC
length: 12
V: TRBV9
J: TRBJ2-7
size: many
D: -